This TCR beta chain was identified in a study of cytomegalovirus exposure and HLA in healthy donors. Points from the study as a whole: Later, TCR association rates were found to vary by HLA locus, highest for DRB1 and lowest for HLA-C. Whilst most TCR sequences proved rare, a subset of public TCRs occurred across many donors. Three chains linked to CMV were shown in vitro to be specific for CMV antigens. About 87% or about 30% of the time was how often most TCR beta V segments were productive, according to an earlier analysis.

The PCR ran on 60 Vbeta and 13 Jbeta primers. Data came from immunoSEQ multiplex PCR; TCRdb stores just in-frame clones and leaves some out. Of 150,000 to 200,000 clones listed, over 60% were seen once; the top ten hold about 1.1%. About this clone itself: Its matching antigen is unknown.

The sample comprised PBMCs. The receptor was derived from a woman aged 40 to 55 in good health and CMV-seronegative.

The CDR3 reads CASSRRQGRPGELFF. For the CDR3, the DNA is TGTGCCAGCAGCCGCCGACAGGGGAGGCCCGGGGAGCTGTTTTTT. The chain couples TRBV7-2 to TRBJ2-2; the match to TRBD1 covers 8 bases. Germline CDR1 is SGHTA and CDR2 is FQGNSA. This CDR3 has 15 residues. J lost 6 bases, V lost 5 bases, and 8 bases had no gene match.